The 10 T cell receptor beta chains given below trace back to one sample, sequenced in a study of T-cell memory formation after mild COVID-19. TCRdb ran MiXCR on the 5' RACE reads and lists one entry per CDR3 protein. The sample includes about 560,000 distinct CDR3 sequences, 15% to 20% of them seen just once. Sequencing was performed on PBMCs or a T cell subset sorted from them (not recorded which). Every receptor here comes from an adult woman who had mild COVID-19 (a few samples of this study predate the infection). Cell type and time point are not known.

This sequence joins TRBV7-2 and TRBJ2-7; TRBD1 matches at 9 bases. Looked up from germline, CDR1 is SGHTA and CDR2 is FQGNSA. The CDR3 is 15 amino acids. Trimming took 2 bases from V and 6 from J; bases not matched to a gene: 8. The CDR3: CASSLSRTGAPEQYF. The CDR3 DNA is TGTGCCAGCAGCTTATCTCGGACAGGGGCGCCCGAGCAGTACTTC.

This clonotype was found many times. The chain couples TRBV20-1 to TRBJ1-6, with TRBD1 matching over 8 bases. This CDR3 spans 15 amino acids. V shed 5 bases, J shed 8 bases, and the junction held 11 bases outside the gene matches. Germline V gives CDR1 DFQATT, CDR2 SNEGSKA (reference sequence). This chain's CDR3 is CSASRNRGRDSPLHF. The DNA for the CDR3 is TGCAGTGCTTCCAGAAACAGGGGGAGGGATTCACCCCTCCACTTT.

This clonotype was detected only a few times. The chain combines TRBV5-1 with TRBJ2-3, with TRBD1 as a possible D gene (6 bases). The CDR3 length is 14 residues. Germline lookup yields CDR1 SGHRS and CDR2 YFSETQ. V was trimmed by 5 bases and J by 4 bases, leaving 14 bases between them. CDR3 bases: TGCGCCAGCAGAGACAGGCACTTCGCAGATACGCAGTATTTT. Translation gives CASRDRHFADTQYF.

The CDR3 DNA reads TGTGCCACCAGTGATTTCCATTACAATGAGCAGTTCTTC. Translating it yields CATSDFHYNEQFF. V gene TRBV24-1 combines with J gene TRBJ2-1, with no clear D. V gave up 1 base and J gave up 4 bases, with 4 bases separating them. CDR1 and CDR2 from the germline V gene are KGHDR and SFDVKD. CDR3 length: 13 amino acids.

This clonotype was seen more than once but under ten times. This sequence joins TRBV5-1 and TRBJ1-2; tentative D call: TRBD1 (6 bases). Trimming shortened V by 0 bases and J by 2 bases, and 8 bases separated the two germline ends. Germline CDR1 reads SGHRS; CDR2 reads YFSETQ. This CDR3 has 14 amino acids. The CDR3 region has the DNA TGCGCCAGCAGCTTGGGGGACAAAAACTATGGCTACACCTTC. It translates to CASSLGDKNYGYTF.

The CDR3 DNA follows: TGTGCCAGCAGCTCAGGTCCAGGGGTCAAAGAGCAGTACTTC. Its protein product is CASSSGPGVKEQYF. The chain carries TRBV7-3 and TRBJ2-7; D possibly corresponds to TRBD1 (6 bases). V was cut by 4 bases and J by 7 bases, with 17 bases left in between. CDR1 and CDR2 (germline): SGHTA, FQGTGA. The CDR3 is made up of 14 amino acids.

This clonotype turned up a few times. The genes are TRBV7-2 and TRBJ2-5, with D possibly being TRBD1 or TRBD2 (5 bases each). The germline V gene has CDR1 SGHTA and CDR2 FQGNSA. Trimming cost V 5 bases and J 7 bases, with 14 bases left between them. There are 13 residues in the CDR3. CDR3 in DNA: TGTGCCAGCAGCACCGGGACGCAGGGGACCCAGTACTTC. It is translated as CASSTGTQGTQYF.

Only a few counts were recorded for this clonotype. V gene TRBV2 combines with J gene TRBJ1-4; no definite D call. There are 14 residues in the CDR3. CDR1 is SNHLY and CDR2 is FYNNEI in the germline V gene. Trimming shortened V by 8 bases and J by 5 bases, and 15 bases separated the two germline ends. In DNA form, the CDR3 reads TGTGCCAGCCGATGGACGGGCAGCAATGAAAAACTGTTTTTT. It specifies CASRWTGSNEKLFF.

The rearrangement uses TRBV20-1 and TRBJ2-1; D possibly corresponds to TRBD1 (5 bases). This CDR3 has 12 residues. Trimming shortened V by 6 bases and J by 7 bases, and 13 bases separated the two germline ends. The germline V gene encodes CDR1 DFQATT and CDR2 SNEGSKA (reference sequence). The chain's CDR3 is CSALRTNNEQFF. As DNA, the CDR3 is TGCAGTGCCCTTAGGACAAATAATGAGCAGTTCTTC.

This clonotype was recorded at least ten times. The chain uses TRBV15 and TRBJ2-2; 11 positions agree with TRBD1. V lost 6 bases, J lost 6 bases, and 3 bases stayed unmatched. CDR1 and CDR2 (germline): LNHNV, YYDKDF (reference sequence). The CDR3 sequence is 14 residues long. CDR3 residues: CATRGQGEAGELFF. The DNA of the CDR3 is TGTGCCACCAGGGGACAGGGGGAGGCCGGGGAGCTGTTTTTT.